Given below is one T cell receptor beta chain in context. The data originate from a study of T cell responses to AZD1222 COVID-19 vaccine. CDR3 length equals 11 residues. The assay was immunoSEQ multiplex PCR, and TCRdb's table has in-frame clones only and misses some. This table has about 130,000 clones, roughly 94% appearing once. The TCR comes from an adult in good health. The sample here was peripheral blood, taken on day 0 of AZD1222 vaccination. The chain carries TRBV21-1 and TRBJ2-7. TRBV21-1 is described as a pseudogene. CDR3 loop: CASSKGYEQYF. In nucleotides, the CDR3 is TGTGCCAGCAGCAAAGGTTACGAGCAGTACTTC.